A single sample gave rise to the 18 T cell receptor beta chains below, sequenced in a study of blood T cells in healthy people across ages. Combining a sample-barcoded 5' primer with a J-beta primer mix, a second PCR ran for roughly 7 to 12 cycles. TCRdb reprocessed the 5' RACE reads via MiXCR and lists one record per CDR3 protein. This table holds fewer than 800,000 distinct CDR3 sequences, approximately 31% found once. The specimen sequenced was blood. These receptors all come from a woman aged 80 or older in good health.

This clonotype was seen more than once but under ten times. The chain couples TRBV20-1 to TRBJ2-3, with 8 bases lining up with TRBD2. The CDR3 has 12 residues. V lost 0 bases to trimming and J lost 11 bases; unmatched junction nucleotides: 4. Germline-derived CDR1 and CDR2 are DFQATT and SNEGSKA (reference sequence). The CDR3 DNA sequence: TGCAGTGCTAGAGATCCGAGCGGGAGGCAGTATTTT. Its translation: CSARDPSGRQYF.

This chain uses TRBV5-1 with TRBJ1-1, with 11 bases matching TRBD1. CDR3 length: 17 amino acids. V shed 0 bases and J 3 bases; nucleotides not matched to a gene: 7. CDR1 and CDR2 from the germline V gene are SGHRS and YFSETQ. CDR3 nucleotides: TGCGCCAGCAGCTTGGCCTTGGGGACAGGGGGAGACACTGAAGCTTTCTTT. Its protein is CASSLALGTGGDTEAFF.

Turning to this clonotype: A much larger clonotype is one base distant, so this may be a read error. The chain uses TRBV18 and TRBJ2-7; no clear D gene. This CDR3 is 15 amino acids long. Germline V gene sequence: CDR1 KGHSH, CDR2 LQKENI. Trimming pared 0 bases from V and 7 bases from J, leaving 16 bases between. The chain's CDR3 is CASSPPGRHDNEQYF. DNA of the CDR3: TGTGCCAGCTCACCACCCGGCAGGCATGACAATGAGCAGTACTTC.

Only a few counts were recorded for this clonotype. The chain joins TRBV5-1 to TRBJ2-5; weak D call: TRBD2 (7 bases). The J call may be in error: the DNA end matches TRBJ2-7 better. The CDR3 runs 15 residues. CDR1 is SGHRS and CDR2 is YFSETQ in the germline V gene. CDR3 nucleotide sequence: TGCGCCAGCAGCCTACGGGCGGGGGCGACTTCCGAGCAGTACTTC. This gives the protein CASSLRAGATSEQYF.

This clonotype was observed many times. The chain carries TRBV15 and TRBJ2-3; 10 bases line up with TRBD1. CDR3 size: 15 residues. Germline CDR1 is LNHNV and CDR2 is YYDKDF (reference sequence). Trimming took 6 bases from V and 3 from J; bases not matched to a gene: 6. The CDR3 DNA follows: TGTGCCACCAGGGCCGGGACAGGGGAAACAGATACGCAGTATTTT. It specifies CATRAGTGETDTQYF. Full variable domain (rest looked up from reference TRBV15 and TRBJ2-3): DAMVIQNPRYQVTQFGKPVTLSCSQTLNHNVMYWYQQKSSQAPKLLFHYYDKDFNNEADTPDNFQSRRPNTSFCFLDIRSPGLGDTAMYLCATRAGTGETDTQYFGPGTRLTVL.

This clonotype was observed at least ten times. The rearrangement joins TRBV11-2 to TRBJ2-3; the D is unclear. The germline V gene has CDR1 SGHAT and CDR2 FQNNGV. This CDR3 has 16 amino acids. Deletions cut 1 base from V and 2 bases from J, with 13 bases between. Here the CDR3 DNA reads TGTGCCAGCAGCTTAGTCGGTCCCACTCCCACAGATACGCAGTATTTT. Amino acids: CASSLVGPTPTDTQYF. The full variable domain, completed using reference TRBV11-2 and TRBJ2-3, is EAGVAQSPRYKIIEKRQSVAFWCNPISGHATLYWYQQILGQGPKLLIQFQNNGVVDDSQLPKDRFSAERLKGVDSTLKIQPAKLEDSAVYLCASSLVGPTPTDTQYFGPGTRLTVL.

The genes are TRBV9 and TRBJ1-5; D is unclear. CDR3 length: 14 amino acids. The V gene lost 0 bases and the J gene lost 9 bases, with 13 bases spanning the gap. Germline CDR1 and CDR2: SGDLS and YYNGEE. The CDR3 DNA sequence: TGTGCCAGCAGCGTAGCTGCCCTGGCTTCGCCCCAGCATTTT. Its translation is CASSVAALASPQHF.

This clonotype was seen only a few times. The CDR3 loop reads CASSMRGVPYEQYF. In DNA, the CDR3 is TGTGCCAGCAGCATGCGGGGGGTACCCTACGAGCAGTACTTC. The chain carries TRBV13 and TRBJ2-7; 8 bases are shared with TRBD2. The germline CDR1 and CDR2 sequences are PRHDT and FYEKMQ (reference sequence). The V segment lost 5 bases and the J segment 2 bases; nucleotides outside the gene matches: 5. CDR3 length: 14 residues.

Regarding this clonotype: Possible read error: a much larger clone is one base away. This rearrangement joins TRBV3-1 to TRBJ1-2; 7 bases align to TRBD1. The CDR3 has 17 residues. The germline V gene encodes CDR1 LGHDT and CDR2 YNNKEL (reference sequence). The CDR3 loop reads CVSSGQVGLWGNYGYTF. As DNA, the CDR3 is TGTGTCAGCAGCGGACAGGTCGGCTTATGGGGTAACTATGGCTACACCTTC.

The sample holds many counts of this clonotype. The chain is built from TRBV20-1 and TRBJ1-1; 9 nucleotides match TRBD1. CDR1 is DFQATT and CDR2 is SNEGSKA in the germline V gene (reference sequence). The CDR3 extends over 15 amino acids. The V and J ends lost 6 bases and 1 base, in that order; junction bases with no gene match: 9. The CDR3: CSALGTGQGNTEAFF. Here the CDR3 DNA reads TGCAGTGCCCTAGGGACAGGGCAAGGGAACACTGAAGCTTTCTTT.

This chain's CDR3 is CSALAGGYEQYF. In DNA form, the CDR3 reads TGCAGTGCGTTAGCGGGGGGCTACGAGCAGTACTTC. The genes are TRBV20-1 and TRBJ2-7, with 10 bases aligning to TRBD2. CDR1 is DFQATT and CDR2 is SNEGSKA in the germline V gene (reference sequence). V shed 6 bases and J 3 bases; nucleotides not matched to a gene: 2. The CDR3 contains 12 residues.

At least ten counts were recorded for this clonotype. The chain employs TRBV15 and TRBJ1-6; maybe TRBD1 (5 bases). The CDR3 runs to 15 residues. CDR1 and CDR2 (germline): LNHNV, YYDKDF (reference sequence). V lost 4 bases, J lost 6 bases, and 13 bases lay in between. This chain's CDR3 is CATSTSTRGNSPLHF. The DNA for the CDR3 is TGTGCCACCAGCACCAGTACAAGGGGTAATTCACCCCTCCACTTT.

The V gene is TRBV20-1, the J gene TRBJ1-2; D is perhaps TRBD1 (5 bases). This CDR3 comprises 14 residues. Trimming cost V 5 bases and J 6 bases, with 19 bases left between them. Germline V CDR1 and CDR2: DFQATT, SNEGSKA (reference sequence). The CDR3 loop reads CSAEPGTGLDGYTF. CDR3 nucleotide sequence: TGCAGTGCTGAGCCGGGCACAGGCCTGGATGGCTACACCTTC.

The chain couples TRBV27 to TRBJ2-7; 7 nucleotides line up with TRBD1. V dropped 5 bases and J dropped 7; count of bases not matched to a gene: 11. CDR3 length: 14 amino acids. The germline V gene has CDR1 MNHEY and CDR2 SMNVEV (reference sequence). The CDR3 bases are TGTGCCAGCAGTCCCTCCAGACAGGGAAGGGAGCAGTACTTC. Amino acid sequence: CASSPSRQGREQYF.

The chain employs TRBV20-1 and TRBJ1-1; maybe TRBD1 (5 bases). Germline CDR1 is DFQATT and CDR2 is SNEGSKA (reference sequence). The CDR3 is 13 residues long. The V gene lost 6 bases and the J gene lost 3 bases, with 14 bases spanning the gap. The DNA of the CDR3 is TGCAGTGCGAGGTTTCCGGGACACACTGAAGCTTTCTTT. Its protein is CSARFPGHTEAFF.

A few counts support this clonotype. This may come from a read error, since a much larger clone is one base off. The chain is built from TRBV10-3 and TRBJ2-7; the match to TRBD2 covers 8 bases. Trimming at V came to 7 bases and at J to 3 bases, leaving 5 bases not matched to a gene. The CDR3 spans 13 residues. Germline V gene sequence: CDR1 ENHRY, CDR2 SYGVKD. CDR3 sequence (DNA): TGTGCCATCACGGCGGGGGGCCGCTACGAGCAGTACTTC. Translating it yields CAITAGGRYEQYF.

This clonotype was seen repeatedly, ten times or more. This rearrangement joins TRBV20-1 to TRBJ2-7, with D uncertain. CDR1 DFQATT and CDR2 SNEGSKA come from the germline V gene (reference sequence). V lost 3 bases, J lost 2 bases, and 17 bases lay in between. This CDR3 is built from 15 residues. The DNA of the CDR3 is TGCAGTGCTAGGAGAGATCGGAGTACACCCTACGAGCAGTACTTC. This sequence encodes CSARRDRSTPYEQYF.

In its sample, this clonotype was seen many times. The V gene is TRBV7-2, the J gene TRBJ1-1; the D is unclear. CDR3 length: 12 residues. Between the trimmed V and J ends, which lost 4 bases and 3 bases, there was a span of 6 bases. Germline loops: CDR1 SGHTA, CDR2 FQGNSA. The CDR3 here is CASSYGYTEAFF. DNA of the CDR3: TGTGCCAGCAGCTACGGCTACACTGAAGCTTTCTTT. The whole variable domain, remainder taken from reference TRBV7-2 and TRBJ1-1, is GAGVSQSPSNKVTEKGKDVELRCDPISGHTALYWYRQSLGQGLEFLIYFQGNSAPDKSGLPSDRFSAERTGGSVSTLTIQRTQQEDSAVYLCASSYGYTEAFFGQGTRLTVV.